Below, 26 T cell receptor beta chains from the same sample are listed, as sequenced in a study of T cell responses to AZD1222 COVID-19 vaccine. Sequenced by immunoSEQ multiplex PCR; TCRdb stores in-frame clones only, minus some. The table shows about 96,000 clones, with 70% to 90% occurring only once. The material was peripheral blood, obtained on day 0 of AZD1222 vaccination. The origin of the receptors is an adult in good health.

This chain connects TRBV5-1 to TRBJ2-1; 7 positions match TRBD2. The junction had 7 bases not matched to a gene; V was cut back by 0 bases and J by 4 bases. Germline V gene data show CDR1 as SGHRS and CDR2 as YFSETQ. CDR3 length: 16 amino acids. The CDR3 protein is CASSLGGGTLYNEQFF. DNA for the CDR3: TGCGCCAGCAGCTTGGGGGGAGGGACTCTATACAATGAGCAGTTCTTC.

This chain connects TRBV9 to TRBJ1-5; D is uncertain. Germline V CDR1 and CDR2: SGDLS, YYNGEE. The CDR3 loop spans 15 amino acids. The V and J ends lost 3 bases and 1 base respectively, with 11 bases between them. CDR3 region: CASSARASSNQPQHF. CDR3 sequence (DNA): TGTGCCAGCAGCGCCCGGGCCAGCAGCAATCAGCCCCAGCATTTT.

The chain is built from TRBV6-2 or TRBV6-3 and TRBJ1-2, with D unclear. The V and J ends lost 6 bases and 3 bases respectively, with 8 bases between them. Looked up from germline, CDR1 is MNHEY and CDR2 is SVGEGT. The CDR3 runs to 12 residues. CDR3 in amino acids: CASSLLDYGYTF. CDR3 nucleotides: TGTGCCAGCAGCTTATTGGACTATGGCTACACCTTC.

This chain connects TRBV13 to TRBJ1-4, with D possibly being TRBD1 (5 bases). The V end was cut by 0 bases, the J end by 8 bases, with 10 bases between. CDR1 is PRHDT, CDR2 FYEKMQ, per germline (reference sequence). There are 14 residues in the CDR3. The CDR3 reads CASSLGQGGEKLFF. Written as DNA, the CDR3 is TGTGCCAGCAGCTTAGGGCAGGGTGGCGAAAAACTGTTTTTT.

This clone was seen a few times. The rearrangement links TRBV11-2 to TRBJ2-7; the match to TRBD1 covers 8 bases. Unmatched junction bases numbered 13, after V lost 5 bases and J lost 4 bases. This CDR3 comprises 16 residues. Germline V gene data show CDR1 as SGHAT and CDR2 as FQNNGV. The CDR3 bases are TGTGCCAGCAGCCCGCGGGGCAGGGGGCACGTTTACGAGCAGTACTTC. It yields the protein CASSPRGRGHVYEQYF.

The chain links TRBV5-1 to TRBJ2-1; the match to TRBD1 covers 7 bases. Germline CDR1 and CDR2: SGHRS and YFSETQ. Trimming cost V 1 base and J 6 bases; bases outside gene matches: 7. The CDR3 sequence is 15 residues long. CDR3 nucleotides: TGCGCCAGCAGCTTGCTCGGGACAGCCGGCAATGAGCAGTTCTTC. This gives the protein CASSLLGTAGNEQFF.

The J gene is TRBJ1-2, the V gene TRBV9, with D possibly being TRBD1 (5 bases). The ends were cut back, 4 bases at V and 2 bases at J, with 9 bases in the middle. The CDR3 has 13 amino acids. Germline V gives CDR1 SGDLS, CDR2 YYNGEE. The CDR3 DNA reads as TGTGCCAGCAGCCCGGACACAAACTATGGCTACACCTTC. Protein sequence: CASSPDTNYGYTF.

The chain has TRBV19 and TRBJ1-5; D remains ambiguous. Trimming shortened V by 7 bases and J by 1 base, and 14 bases separated the two germline ends. Germline V CDR1 and CDR2: LNHDA, SQIVND (reference sequence). The CDR3 has 15 residues. This CDR3 reads CASIPSRASNQPQHF. The CDR3 region has the DNA TGTGCCAGTATTCCTTCGAGGGCAAGCAATCAGCCCCAGCATTTT.

This clone occurred a few times. Germline and junction disagree at one end, which may indicate a read error. The chain joins TRBV4-3 to TRBJ1-2; no clear D. Germline loops: CDR1 LGHNA, CDR2 YSLEER. CDR3 size: 14 residues. CDR3 nucleotides: TGCGCCAGCAGCCAAGGACTGACGGGCTATGACTACACCTTC. Amino acids: CASSQGLTGYDYTF.

The rearrangement joins TRBV9 to TRBJ1-1; no reliable D call. CDR1 SGDLS and CDR2 YYNGEE come from the germline V gene. Trimming pared 0 bases from V and 0 bases from J, leaving 15 bases between. CDR3 size: 17 residues. In DNA form, the CDR3 reads TGTGCCAGCAGCGTAGGCCCGGGTCCGCAACTGAACACTGAAGCTTTCTTT. Translated, it gives CASSVGPGPQLNTEAFF. The full variable domain, rest sourced from reference TRBV9 and TRBJ1-1, is DSGVTQTPKHLITATGQRVTLRCSPRSGDLSVYWYQQSLDQGLQFLIQYYNGEERAKGNILERFSAQQFPDLHSELNLSSLELGDSALYFCASSVGPGPQLNTEAFFGQGTRLTVV.

J is TRBJ2-1 and V is TRBV1; the table's D call TRBD2 went unverified against the DNA. TRBV1 is deemed a pseudogene. This CDR3 has 15 amino acids. CDR3 DNA: TGCACCAGCAGCCAGACTAGCGGGGAGGACAATGAGCAGTTCTTC. Translating it yields CTSSQTSGEDNEQFF.

J is TRBJ2-1 and V is TRBV2; D gene unclear. The germline V gene encodes CDR1 SNHLY and CDR2 FYNNEI. The ends were cut back, 4 bases at V and 0 bases at J, with 4 bases in the middle. This CDR3 comprises 13 residues. The CDR3 DNA reads TGTGCCAGCAGTGCTAGCTCCTACAATGAGCAGTTCTTC. Translating gives CASSASSYNEQFF.

The rearrangement links TRBV6-1 to TRBJ2-1; D gene ambiguous. The V end was cut by 2 bases, the J end by 12 bases, with 11 bases between. Germline V lookup: CDR1 MNHNS, CDR2 SASEGT. The CDR3 runs 12 residues. CDR3 DNA sequence: TGTGCCAGCAGTGAATTATCGACTGCGCAGTTCTTC. Protein product: CASSELSTAQFF.

This clone came up a few times. The rearrangement uses TRBV4-3 and TRBJ1-1; 8 positions agree with TRBD1. The CDR3 runs 16 residues. Germline CDR1 and CDR2: LGHNA and YSLEER. Trimming removed 3 bases from V and 3 bases from J; junction bases left unmatched: 9. DNA of the CDR3: TGCGCCAGCAGCCACACAATAGGACAGGGCGACACTGAAGCTTTCTTT. Translating gives CASSHTIGQGDTEAFF.

This sequence joins TRBV5-1 and TRBJ1-2; TRBD1 matches at 10 bases. The CDR3 loop spans 15 amino acids. The trim removed 3 bases at V and 4 bases at J, leaving 6 bases unmatched. Germline V gene lookup returns CDR1 SGHRS and CDR2 YFSETQ. The CDR3 loop is CASSWGDRGTYGYTF. The CDR3 nucleotides are TGCGCCAGCAGCTGGGGGGACAGGGGAACCTATGGCTACACCTTC.

V and J are TRBV3-1 (or the pseudogene TRBV3-2) and TRBJ2-2, with TRBD2 matching 7 bases. The germline V gene has CDR1 LGHDT and CDR2 YNNKEL (reference sequence). The CDR3 sequence is 16 residues long. J was trimmed by 3 bases and V by 4 bases; bases with no gene match: 8. The CDR3 spells CASSLGASGHTGELFF. CDR3 sequence (DNA): TGTGCCAGCAGCCTCGGGGCTAGCGGACACACCGGGGAGCTGTTTTTT.

The chain has TRBV30 and TRBJ1-1; weak D call: TRBD1 (6 bases). CDR1 is GTSNPN and CDR2 is SVGIG in the germline V gene (reference sequence). V lost 2 bases and J lost 3, with 25 bases in between. The CDR3 is made up of 18 amino acids. The CDR3 coding sequence is TGTGCCTGGAGTCGTAGGATGGCAGGGGCGTTACGGGACACTGAAGCTTTCTTT. Its protein is CAWSRRMAGALRDTEAFF.

This sequence joins TRBV6-6 and TRBJ2-7, with D maybe TRBD2 (6 bases). The V end was cut by 6 bases, the J end by 6 bases, with 15 bases between. The germline gives CDR1 MNHNY, CDR2 SVGAGI (reference sequence). This CDR3 contains 13 residues. The CDR3 DNA is TGTGCCAGCAGCCACGGGGGTTATGGCGAGCAGTACTTC. Translated: CASSHGGYGEQYF.

This chain uses TRBV11-2 with TRBJ1-6, with 8 bases lining up with TRBD1. The CDR3 is 16 amino acids. The germline CDR1 and CDR2 sequences are SGHAT and FQNNGV. Trimming at V came to 2 bases and at J to 11 bases, leaving 11 bases not matched to a gene. The CDR3 region has the DNA TGTGCCAGCAGCTTAAAAGGACAGGGTGATGTTCCACCCCTCCACTTT. It translates to CASSLKGQGDVPPLHF.

The CDR3 coding sequence is TGTGCCACCAGCAGAGATCTCAGGGTAGGAGGCACTGAAGCTTTCTTT. Translation: CATSRDLRVGGTEAFF. This chain uses TRBV15 with TRBJ1-1, with D perhaps TRBD1 (5 bases). CDR3 length: 16 amino acids. Trimming took off 0 bases at V and 4 bases at J, with 15 bases between the two ends. Germline V CDR1 and CDR2: LNHNV, YYDKDF (reference sequence).

The chain combines TRBV30 with TRBJ2-5; weak D call: TRBD1 (5 bases). Germline CDR1 and CDR2: GTSNPN and SVGIG (reference sequence). The CDR3 has 13 residues. Trimming pared 5 bases from V and 4 bases from J, leaving 14 bases between. The CDR3 here is CAWATTVGETQYF. The CDR3 bases are TGTGCCTGGGCGACGACAGTTGGAGAGACCCAGTACTTC. The full variable domain, rest sourced from reference TRBV30 and TRBJ2-5, is SQTIHQWPATLVQPVGSPLSLECTVEGTSNPNLYWYRQAAGRGLQLLFYSVGIGQISSEVPQNLSASRPQDRQFILSSKKLLLSDSGFYLCAWATTVGETQYFGPGTRLLVL.

The chain couples TRBV4-3 to TRBJ1-2; D might be TRBD1 (5 bases). V lost 0 bases and J lost 5, with 13 bases in between. CDR3 size: 15 residues. Germline CDR1 and CDR2: LGHNA and YSLEER. The DNA of the CDR3 is TGCGCCAGCAGCCAAGACATAGGGGCGGGTTATGGCTACACCTTC. Amino acids: CASSQDIGAGYGYTF.

The V gene is TRBV6-2 or TRBV6-3, the J gene TRBJ1-1, with unresolved D. V lost 5 bases and J lost 6, with 16 bases in between. The CDR3 is 14 amino acids. Germline V gene data show CDR1 as MNHEY and CDR2 as SVGEGT. CDR3 loop: CASSHAPREAEAFF. The DNA of the CDR3 is TGTGCCAGCAGTCATGCCCCCCGAGAAGCTGAAGCTTTCTTT.

The V call is TRBV6-2 or TRBV6-3, the J call TRBJ2-7, with TRBD1 identical over 8 bases. V lost 3 bases and J lost 3; bases outside the gene matches: 4. CDR1 and CDR2 from the germline V gene are MNHEY and SVGEGT. The CDR3 totals 14 residues. CDR3 in amino acids: CASSYSDRVYEQYF. The CDR3 nucleotides are TGTGCCAGCAGTTATTCGGACAGGGTCTACGAGCAGTACTTC.

The J gene is TRBJ1-6, the V gene TRBV28, with D hard to call. Deletions cut 8 bases from V and 14 bases from J, with 10 bases between. Germline-derived CDR1 and CDR2 are MDHEN and SYDVKM. The CDR3 contains 10 residues. CDR3 bases: TGTGCCAGCCGCGGTCTGGCCCTCCACTTT. It encodes CASRGLALHF.

This clone was detected only once. The gene calls are TRBV11-3 and TRBJ1-4; the match to TRBD1 covers 7 bases. The trim removed 3 bases at V and 9 bases at J, leaving 13 bases unmatched. Germline assignment: CDR1 SGHNT and CDR2 YENEEA. The CDR3 has 16 amino acids. The DNA of the CDR3 is TGTGCCAGCAGCTTGATTCAGACAGGGCGTACGCAAAAACTGTTTTTT. Translation gives CASSLIQTGRTQKLFF.